This entry features one TCR beta chain sequence. The target antigen is unknown. These data are taken from a study of T cells in Graves' hyperthyroidism and ophthalmopathy. Broader study findings: With a median lead of approximately six months before onset, the model predicted ophthalmopathy.

Amplification targeted TCR beta CDR3 regions from RNA transcripts. Primed by the HTBI set, a first-round RT-PCR was run on the TCR CDR3. Using its own MiXCR run on the multiplex PCR reads, TCRdb lists one record per CDR3 protein. Altogether under 400,000 distinct CDR3 sequences are present, over 15% being singletons, with the ten largest covering under 55%. With a duration under 2 months, the hyperthyroidism was newly diagnosed in patients aged 18 to 65. Fresh peripheral blood, about 10 ml of it, supplied the PBMCs. Trimming removed 6 bases from V and 7 bases from J; junction bases left unmatched: 15. This CDR3 is built from 17 residues. CDR1 and CDR2 (germline): SNHLY, FYNNEI.

V is TRBV2 and J is TRBJ1-2, with 12 bases that match TRBD1. This receptor was identified in a woman in her fifties or sixties with Graves' hyperthyroidism. The sequenced material came from blood. The CDR3 sequence: CASRASSPGQGAGGYTF. As DNA, the CDR3 is TGTGCCAGCAGAGCATCTTCACCGGGACAGGGGGCAGGTGGCTACACCTTC.